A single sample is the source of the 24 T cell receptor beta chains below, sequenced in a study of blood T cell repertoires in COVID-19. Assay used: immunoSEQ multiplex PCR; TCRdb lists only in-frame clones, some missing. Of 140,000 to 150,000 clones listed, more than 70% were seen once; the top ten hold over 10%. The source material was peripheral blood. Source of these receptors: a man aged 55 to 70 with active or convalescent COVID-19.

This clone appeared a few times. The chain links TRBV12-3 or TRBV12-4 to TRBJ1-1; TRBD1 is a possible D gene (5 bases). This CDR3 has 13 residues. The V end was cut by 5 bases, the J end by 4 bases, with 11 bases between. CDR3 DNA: TGTGCCAGCAGTAAGACAAGGGGCACTGAAGCTTTCTTT. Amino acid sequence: CASSKTRGTEAFF.

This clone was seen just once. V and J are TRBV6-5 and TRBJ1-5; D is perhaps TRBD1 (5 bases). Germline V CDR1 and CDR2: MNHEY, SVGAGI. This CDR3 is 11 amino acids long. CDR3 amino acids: CAGGGNQPQHF. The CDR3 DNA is TGTGCTGGGGGGGGCAATCAGCCCCAGCATTTT.

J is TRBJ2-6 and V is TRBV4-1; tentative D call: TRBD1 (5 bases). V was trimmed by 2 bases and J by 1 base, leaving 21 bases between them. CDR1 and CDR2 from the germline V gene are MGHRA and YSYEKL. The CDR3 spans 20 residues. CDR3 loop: CASSQTPGIIGASGANVLTF. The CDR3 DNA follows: TGCGCCAGCAGCCAAACCCCTGGTATTATTGGGGCATCTGGGGCCAACGTCCTGACTTTC.

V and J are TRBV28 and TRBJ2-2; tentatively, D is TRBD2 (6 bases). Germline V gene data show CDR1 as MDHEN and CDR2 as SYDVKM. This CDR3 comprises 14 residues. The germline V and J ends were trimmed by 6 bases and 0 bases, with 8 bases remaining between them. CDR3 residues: CASSGLTNTGELFF. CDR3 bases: TGTGCCAGCAGCGGACTAACGAACACCGGGGAGCTGTTTTTT.

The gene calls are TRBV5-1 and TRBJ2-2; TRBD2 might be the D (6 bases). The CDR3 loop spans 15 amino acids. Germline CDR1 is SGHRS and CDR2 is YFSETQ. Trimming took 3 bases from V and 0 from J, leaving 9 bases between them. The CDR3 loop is CASSWREANTGELFF. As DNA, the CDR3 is TGCGCCAGCAGCTGGCGGGAAGCGAACACCGGGGAGCTGTTTTTT.

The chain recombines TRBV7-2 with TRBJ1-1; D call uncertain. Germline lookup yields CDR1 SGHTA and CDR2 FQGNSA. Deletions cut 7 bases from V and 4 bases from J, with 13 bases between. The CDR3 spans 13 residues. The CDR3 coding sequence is TGTGCCAGCACCTTGGGCCTGAGCACTGAAGCTTTCTTT. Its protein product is CASTLGLSTEAFF.

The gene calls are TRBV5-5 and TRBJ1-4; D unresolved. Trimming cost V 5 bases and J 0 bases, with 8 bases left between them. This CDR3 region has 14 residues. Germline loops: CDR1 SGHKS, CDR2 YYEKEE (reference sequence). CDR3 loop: CASSYSATNEKLFF. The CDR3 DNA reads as TGTGCCAGCAGTTACAGTGCAACTAATGAAAAACTGTTTTTT.

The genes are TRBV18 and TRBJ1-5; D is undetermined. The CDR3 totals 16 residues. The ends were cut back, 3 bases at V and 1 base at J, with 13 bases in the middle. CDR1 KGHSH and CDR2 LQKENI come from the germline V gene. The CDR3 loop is CASSPGAPGSNQPQHF. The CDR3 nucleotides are TGTGCCAGCTCACCCGGAGCGCCGGGGAGCAATCAGCCCCAGCATTTT.

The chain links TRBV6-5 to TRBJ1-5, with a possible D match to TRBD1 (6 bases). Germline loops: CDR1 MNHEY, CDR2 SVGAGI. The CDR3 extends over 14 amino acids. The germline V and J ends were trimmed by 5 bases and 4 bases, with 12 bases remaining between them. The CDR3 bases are TGTGCCAGCAGTCGAGACAGGAGAAATCAGCCCCAGCATTTT. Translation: CASSRDRRNQPQHF.

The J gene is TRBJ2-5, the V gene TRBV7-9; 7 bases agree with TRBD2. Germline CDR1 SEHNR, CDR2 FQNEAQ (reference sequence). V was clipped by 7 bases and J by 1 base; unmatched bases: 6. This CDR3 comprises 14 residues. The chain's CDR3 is CASTVGRVQETQYF. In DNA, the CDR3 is TGTGCCAGCACCGTGGGGAGGGTCCAAGAGACCCAGTACTTC.

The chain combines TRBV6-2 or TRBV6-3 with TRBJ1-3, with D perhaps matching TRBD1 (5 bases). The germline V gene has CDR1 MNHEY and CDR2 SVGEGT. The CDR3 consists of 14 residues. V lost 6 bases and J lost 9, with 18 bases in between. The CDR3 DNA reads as TGTGCCAGCAGCTCAACCCGCTCGGGACTCACCATATATTTT. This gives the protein CASSSTRSGLTIYF.

The CDR3 coding sequence is TGTGCCAGTACCCAACAGGGGGAAGGGGATACGCAGTATTTT. Its protein product is CASTQQGEGDTQYF. The chain carries TRBV19 and TRBJ2-3; 8 positions match TRBD1. This CDR3 region has 14 residues. Trimming took 7 bases from V and 6 from J; bases not matched to a gene: 9. Per the germline V gene, CDR1 is LNHDA and CDR2 is SQIVND (reference sequence).

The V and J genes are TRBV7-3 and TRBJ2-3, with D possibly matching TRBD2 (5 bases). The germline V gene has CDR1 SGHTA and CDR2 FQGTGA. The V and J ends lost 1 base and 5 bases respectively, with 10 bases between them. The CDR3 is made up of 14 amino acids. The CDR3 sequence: CASSLRTRGDTQYF. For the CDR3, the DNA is TGTGCCAGCAGCTTAAGGACCCGGGGAGATACGCAGTATTTT.

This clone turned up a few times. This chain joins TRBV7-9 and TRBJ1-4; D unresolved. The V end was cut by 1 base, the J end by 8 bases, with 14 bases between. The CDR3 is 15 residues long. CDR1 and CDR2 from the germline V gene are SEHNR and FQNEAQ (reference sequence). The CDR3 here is CASSLGGTSGEKLFF. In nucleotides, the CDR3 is TGTGCCAGCAGCTTAGGGGGAACTTCGGGGGAAAAACTGTTTTTT.

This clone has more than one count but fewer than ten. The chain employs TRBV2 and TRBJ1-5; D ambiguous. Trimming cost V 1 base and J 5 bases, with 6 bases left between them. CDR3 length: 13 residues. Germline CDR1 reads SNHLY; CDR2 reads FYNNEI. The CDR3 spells CASSEGRHQPQHF. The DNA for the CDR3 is TGTGCCAGCAGTGAAGGTCGTCATCAGCCCCAGCATTTT.

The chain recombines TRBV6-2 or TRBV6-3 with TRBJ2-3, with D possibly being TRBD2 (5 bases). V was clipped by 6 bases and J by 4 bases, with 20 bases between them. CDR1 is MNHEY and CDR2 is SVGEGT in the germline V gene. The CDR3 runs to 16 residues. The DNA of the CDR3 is TGTGCCAGCAGCCGCGCTGGGTCAGGAGCGGCAGATACGCAGTATTTT. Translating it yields CASSRAGSGAADTQYF.

DNA for the CDR3: TGTGCCAGCAGCTTGGCGGAGACAGGCACTGGGGCCAACGTCCTGACTTTC. It is translated as CASSLAETGTGANVLTF. This sequence joins TRBV5-5 and TRBJ2-6; the D gene is possibly TRBD1 (6 bases). The CDR3 consists of 17 residues. Germline CDR1 is SGHKS and CDR2 is YYEKEE (reference sequence). Trimming removed 0 bases from V and 2 bases from J, with 12 bases in between.

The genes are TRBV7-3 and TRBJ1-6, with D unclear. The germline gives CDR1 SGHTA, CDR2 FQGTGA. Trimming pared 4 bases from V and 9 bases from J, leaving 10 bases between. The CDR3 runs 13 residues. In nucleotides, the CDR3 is TGTGCCAGCAGCTCAGTCCCCCGTTCACCCCTCCACTTT. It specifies CASSSVPRSPLHF.

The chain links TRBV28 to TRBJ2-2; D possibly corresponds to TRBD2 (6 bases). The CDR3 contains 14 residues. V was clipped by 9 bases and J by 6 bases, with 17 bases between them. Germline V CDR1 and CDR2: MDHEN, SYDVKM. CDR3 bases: TGTGCCAGTGGGCCTTGGGACTCCGCCGGGGAGCTGTTTTTT. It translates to CASGPWDSAGELFF.

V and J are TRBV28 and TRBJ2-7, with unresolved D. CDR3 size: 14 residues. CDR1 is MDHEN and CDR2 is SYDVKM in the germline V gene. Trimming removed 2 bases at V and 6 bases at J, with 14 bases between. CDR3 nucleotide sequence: TGTGCCAGCAGTTTAACGGTCTTATCCCCCGAGCAGTACTTC. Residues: CASSLTVLSPEQYF.

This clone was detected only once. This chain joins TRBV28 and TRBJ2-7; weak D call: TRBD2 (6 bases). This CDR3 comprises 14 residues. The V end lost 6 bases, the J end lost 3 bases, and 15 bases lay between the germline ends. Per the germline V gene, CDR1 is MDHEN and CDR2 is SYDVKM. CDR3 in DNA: TGTGCCAGCAGGGTGGCGGGAATGCGCTACGAGCAGTACTTC. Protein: CASRVAGMRYEQYF. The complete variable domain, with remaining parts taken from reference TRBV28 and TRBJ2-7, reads DVKVTQSSRYLVKRTGEKVFLECVQDMDHENMFWYRQDPGLGLRLIYFSYDVKMKEKGDIPEGYSVSREKKERFSLILESASTNQTSMYLCASRVAGMRYEQYFGPGTRLTVT.

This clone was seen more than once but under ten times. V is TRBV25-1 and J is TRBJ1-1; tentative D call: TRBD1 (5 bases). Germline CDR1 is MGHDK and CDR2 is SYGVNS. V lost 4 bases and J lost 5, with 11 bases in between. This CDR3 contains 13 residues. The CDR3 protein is CASSGLGATEAFF. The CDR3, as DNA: TGTGCCAGCAGTGGACTTGGGGCTACTGAAGCTTTCTTT.

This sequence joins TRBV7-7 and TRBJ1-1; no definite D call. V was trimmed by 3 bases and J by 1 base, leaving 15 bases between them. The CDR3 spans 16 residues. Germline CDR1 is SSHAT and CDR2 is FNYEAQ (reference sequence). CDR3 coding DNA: TGTGCCAGCAGCTTCCCCCCCCTTACAGAGAACACTGAAGCTTTCTTT. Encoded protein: CASSFPPLTENTEAFF.

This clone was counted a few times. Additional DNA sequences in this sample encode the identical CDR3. CDR3 sequence (DNA): TGCGCCAGCGGGCGGGAGAACACTGAAGCTTTCTTT. Protein product: CASGRENTEAFF. This chain uses TRBV5-1 with TRBJ1-1, with D hard to call. Trimming left V 7 bases short and J 1 base short, with 8 bases between. This CDR3 comprises 12 residues. Germline-derived CDR1 and CDR2 are SGHRS and YFSETQ.